This entry is about one TCR beta chain. The antigen remains unidentified. These data belong to a study of shared clonotypes between healthy human individuals. Study-wide context: Donors, aged 18 to 49, were a couple of women and a few men.

The ends were cut back, 8 bases at V and 4 bases at J, with 9 bases in the middle. The CDR3 has 12 residues. Germline values: CDR1 MNHEY, CDR2 SVGAGI. General study points: Naive CD4 clonotypes were shared across a handful of donors at roughly 5.3%.

Sequencing was performed with immunoSEQ multiplex PCR; in TCRdb, only in-frame clones are kept and a portion is missing. The sample lists some 680,000 clones, 55% to 85% occurring once. The sequence was obtained from a woman between 25 and 40 years old in good health. The chain is built from TRBV6-5 and TRBJ2-1; D unclear. Sequenced sample: memory CD4+ T cells sorted from blood. The subset denotes: CD45RA-negative fraction. CDR3 DNA sequence: TGTGCCAGCCGGTCCGCGTACAATGAGCAGTTCTTC. Translating it yields CASRSAYNEQFF.